This TCR beta chain was identified in a study of tumor-infiltrating lymphocytes in primary liver carcinoma (dated by TCRdb to 2016 to 2017). With respect to the entire study: Surgical resection was performed in China between late 2015 and early 2016 on about 5 patients with histopathologically diagnosed primary liver carcinoma. Hepatocellular carcinoma (four) or combined HCC and intrahepatic cholangiocarcinoma (one) was present in the five patients, who were three men and two women aged 30 to 69 years. The tumors of the five patients were staged as T1-T3 N0M0, with maximum diameters ranging from roughly 4.2 to 10 cm. Samples yielded roughly 3.65 to 7.5 million productive TCRbeta reads; read depth did not differ significantly between tissue types. Across five regions of each liver tumor, along with adjacent normal tissue and blood, the study brought together TCRbeta repertoire sequencing, expression microarrays and whole-exome sequencing. A total of approximately 35 specimens from 5 patients underwent TCRbeta repertoire sequencing, comprising around 25 tumor regions, 5 adjacent noncancerous liver tissues and 5 peripheral blood samples. Technical replicate repertoires showed high reproducibility, with mean shared-clone rates approximately 0.9 and correlation coefficients above 0.98.

The CDR3 runs 16 residues from the cysteine to the phenylalanine. The sequence is cut down to CDR3 DNA, 48 bases in frame from base 1. The germline ends are 13 bases apart after V is trimmed by 4 bases and J by 0 bases. The germline V gene provides CDR1 MGHRA and CDR2 YSYEKL. Concerning this clonotype itself: Its antigen is currently not known. No much larger clone exists at a distance of one base, and base qualities are not known.

Starting from approximately 500 ng total RNA, TCRbeta-specific cDNA was produced by reverse transcription with a constant-region primer and ProtoScript II reverse transcriptase. Three nested multiplex PCR rounds, following a slightly modified ARM-PCR procedure, were used to build the TCRbeta libraries. Each of the first two PCR rounds ran for 9 to 10 cycles using multiplex TRBV1-TRBV30 forward primers together with a Cbeta reverse primer. Sample barcodes and Illumina adapters were attached in a final 25-cycle PCR using Deep VentR polymerase. Before sequencing, amplicons of 200-500 bp were purified from gel using a QIAquick gel extraction kit. An Illumina HiSeq 2500 was used to sequence the TCRbeta amplicons with 250-bp paired-end reads. In the paper's pipeline: Trimmomatic v0.33 was used to quality-trim the reads, and FLASH v1.2.11 was used to merge paired reads so that full CDR3 sequences could be recovered. MiGEC v1.2.1b assigned V, D and J germline segments to the rearranged TCRbeta sequences. Clonotype statistics and Shannon-Wiener diversity indices were calculated with VDJtools v1.0.0. Except for diversity analysis, only each sample's 250 most abundant clonotypes were used in subsequent analyses to reduce sampling bias. TCRdb trimmed the raw reads at Q25, called clones with MiXCR and kept productive beta chains. Merged by CDR3 protein, the rows form single entries marked with the most common genes and DNA. The V and J calls reflect TCRdb's pipeline rather than the authors' work. For this sample there are 320,000 or so distinct CDR3 sequences; over 55% appear just once. 9% of the sample rests with the top ten.

TRIzol reagent was used to extract blood RNA from unsorted whole blood, while the DNeasy Blood & Tissue kit provided the germline DNA. At the time of sampling, the patients had chronic HBV infection and had not received any treatment. Before surgery, four milliliters of peripheral blood were collected into K2EDTA tubes. Overall results and qualifications from the work: Comparison of CD4+ and CD8+ T cell repertoires was precluded by the use of bulk unsorted samples. Only 4 or 5 patients were included in the study, and the authors note that the findings should be validated in a larger study. Only the TCR beta chain was sequenced, which likely underestimates true repertoire diversity because unpaired alpha chains were not captured. Consistent with antigen-driven expansion, pairs of tumor regions showed higher repertoire overlap (mean around 35%) than either tumor-adjacent pairs (about 17%) or tumor-blood pairs (roughly 15%). The top 250 clones accounted for a significantly greater share of the repertoire in tumors than in blood (p = 0.039).

The source material was peripheral blood. The sequence links TRBV4-1 to TRBJ2-1; the D gene is perhaps TRBD2, on 5 matching bases. The TCR was taken from a middle-aged man with primary liver carcinoma and hepatitis B virus infection. At the DNA level, the sequence is TGCGCCAGCAGCCGAGCGGACCCGAGCTCCTACAATGAGCAGTTCTTC. Translated, it reads CASSRADPSSYNEQFF.